The sequence of this T cell receptor (beta chain) was determined in a study of blood T cell repertoires in COVID-19. Study background: Sources were T cells, B-cell-depleted T cells, or PBMCs; the material itself was cDNA or gDNA.

Original data processing: The authors estimated nucleated cell counts from reference gene primer amplification. Profiling relied on immunoSEQ multiplex PCR, and the TCRdb table lists in-frame clones only, not all of them. D and trimming were read from the DNA, whereas the V and J calls and clone size are those reported in that table. The sample holds 210,000 or so clones, 83% seen once. The V segment lost 5 bases and the J segment 0 bases; nucleotides outside the gene matches: 6. Germline V gives CDR1 SGHAT, CDR2 FQNNGV. The CDR3 runs to 16 residues. This sequence was found in a man aged 45 to 65 with active or convalescent COVID-19. The sample consisted of peripheral blood. The genes are TRBV11-2 and TRBJ1-3, with 8 positions matching TRBD1. For the CDR3, the DNA is TGTGCCAGCAGCCCGAAAGACAGGGGCTCTGGAAACACCATATATTTT. Its translation: CASSPKDRGSGNTIYF.